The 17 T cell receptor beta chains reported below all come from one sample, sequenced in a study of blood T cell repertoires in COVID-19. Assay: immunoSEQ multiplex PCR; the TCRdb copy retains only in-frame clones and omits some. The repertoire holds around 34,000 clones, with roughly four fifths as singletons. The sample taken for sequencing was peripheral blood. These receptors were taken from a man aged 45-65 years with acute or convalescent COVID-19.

The chain's CDR3 is CSVVLGAGTEAFF. The DNA for the CDR3 is TGCAGCGTTGTTCTGGGAGCTGGCACTGAAGCTTTCTTT. This chain joins TRBV29-1 and TRBJ1-1; D is undetermined. With 4 bases removed from V and 4 bases from J, the gap between germline ends came to 13 bases. The CDR3 spans 13 residues. In germline, CDR1 is SQVTM, CDR2 ANQGSEA.

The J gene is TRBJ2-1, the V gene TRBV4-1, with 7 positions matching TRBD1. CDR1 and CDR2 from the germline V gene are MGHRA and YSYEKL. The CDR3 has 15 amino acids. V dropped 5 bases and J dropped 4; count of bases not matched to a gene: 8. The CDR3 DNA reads TGCGCCAGCAGCTTACGACAGGGAGATTACAATGAGCAGTTCTTC. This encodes CASSLRQGDYNEQFF.

The CDR3 DNA reads as TGTGCCAGCTCCTCACAGGACAGTACCTATGGCTACACCTTC. Protein sequence: CASSSQDSTYGYTF. The rearrangement links TRBV18 to TRBJ1-2; perhaps TRBD1 as D (6 bases). CDR3 length equals 14 residues. Per germline, CDR1 KGHSH and CDR2 LQKENI. V was shortened by 6 bases and J by 4 bases, with 15 bases between the two germline ends.

CDR3 region: CASSYLWGLQNTEAFF. The CDR3 coding sequence is TGCGCCAGCAGCTACCTTTGGGGGCTACAGAACACTGAAGCTTTCTTT. The rearrangement links TRBV5-1 to TRBJ1-1, with D tentatively TRBD1 (6 bases). Germline V gives CDR1 SGHRS, CDR2 YFSETQ. CDR3 length: 16 residues. V lost 3 bases and J lost 1, with 16 bases in between.

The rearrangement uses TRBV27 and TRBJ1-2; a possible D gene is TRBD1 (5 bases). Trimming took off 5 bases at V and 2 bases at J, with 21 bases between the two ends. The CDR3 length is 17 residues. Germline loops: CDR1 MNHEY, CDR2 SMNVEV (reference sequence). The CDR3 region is CASSRFRGAIGNYGYTF. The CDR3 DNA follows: TGTGCCAGCAGTCGCTTCCGCGGGGCTATTGGAAACTATGGCTACACCTTC.

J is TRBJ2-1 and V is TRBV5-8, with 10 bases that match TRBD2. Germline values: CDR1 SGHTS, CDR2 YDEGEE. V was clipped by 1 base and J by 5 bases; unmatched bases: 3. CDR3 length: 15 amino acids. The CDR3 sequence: CASSLFTSGNNEQFF. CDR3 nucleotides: TGTGCCAGCAGCTTGTTTACTAGCGGGAACAATGAGCAGTTCTTC.

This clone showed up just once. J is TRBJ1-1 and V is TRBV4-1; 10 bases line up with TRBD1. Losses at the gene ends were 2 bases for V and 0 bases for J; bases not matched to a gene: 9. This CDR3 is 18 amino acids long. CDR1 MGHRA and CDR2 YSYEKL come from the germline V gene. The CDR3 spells CASSQTRDRGRMNTEAFF. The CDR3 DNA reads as TGCGCCAGCAGCCAAACCCGGGACAGGGGCCGAATGAACACTGAAGCTTTCTTT.

CDR3 sequence: CASSRTSGSTDTQYF. DNA for the CDR3: TGTGCCAGCAGCCGGACTAGCGGGAGCACAGATACGCAGTATTTT. The chain employs TRBV7-6 and TRBJ2-3; 11 bases fit TRBD2. Germline CDR1 reads SGHVS; CDR2 reads FNYEAQ. The CDR3 extends over 15 amino acids. With V trimmed by 5 bases and J by 0 bases, 1 base remained unmatched.

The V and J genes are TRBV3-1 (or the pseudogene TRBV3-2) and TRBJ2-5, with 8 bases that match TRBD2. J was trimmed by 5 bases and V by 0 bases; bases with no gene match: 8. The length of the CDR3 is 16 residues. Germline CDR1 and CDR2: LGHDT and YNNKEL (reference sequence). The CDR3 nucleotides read TGTGCCAGCAGCCAAGACTCAGCGGGGGATGAGGAGACCCAGTACTTC. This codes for CASSQDSAGDEETQYF.

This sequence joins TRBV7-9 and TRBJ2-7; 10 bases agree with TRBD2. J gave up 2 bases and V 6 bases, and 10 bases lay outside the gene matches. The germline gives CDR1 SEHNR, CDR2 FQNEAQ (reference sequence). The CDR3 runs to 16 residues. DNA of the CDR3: TGTGCCAGCAGTCCCCCCAGCGGGGGGGTAACCTACGAGCAGTACTTC. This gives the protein CASSPPSGGVTYEQYF.

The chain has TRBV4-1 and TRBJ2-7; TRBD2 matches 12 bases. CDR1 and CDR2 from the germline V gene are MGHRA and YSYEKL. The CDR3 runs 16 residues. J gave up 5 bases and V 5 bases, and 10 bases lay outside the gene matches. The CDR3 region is CASSLSRLAGADEQYF. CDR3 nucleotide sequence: TGCGCCAGCAGCTTATCCCGACTAGCGGGAGCCGACGAGCAGTACTTC.

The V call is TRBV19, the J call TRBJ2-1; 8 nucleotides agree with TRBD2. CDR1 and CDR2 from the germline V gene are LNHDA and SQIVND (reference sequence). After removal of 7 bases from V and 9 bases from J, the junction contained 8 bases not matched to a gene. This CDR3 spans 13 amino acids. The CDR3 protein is CASMTSVLGEQFF. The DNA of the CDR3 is TGTGCCAGTATGACTAGCGTGCTGGGTGAGCAGTTCTTC. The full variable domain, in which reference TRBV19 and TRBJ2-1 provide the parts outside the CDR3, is DGGITQSPKYLFRKEGQNVTLSCEQNLNHDAMYWYRQDPGQGLRLIYYSQIVNDFQKGDIAEGYSVSREKKESFPLTVTSAQKNPTAFYLCASMTSVLGEQFFGPGTRLTVL.

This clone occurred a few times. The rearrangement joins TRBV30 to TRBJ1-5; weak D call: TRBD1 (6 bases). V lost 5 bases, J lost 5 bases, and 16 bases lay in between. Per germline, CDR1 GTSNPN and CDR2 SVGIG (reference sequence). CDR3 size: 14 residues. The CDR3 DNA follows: TGTGCCTGGGGCACCGGGTACAGGGATCAGCCCCAGCATTTT. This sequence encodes CAWGTGYRDQPQHF.

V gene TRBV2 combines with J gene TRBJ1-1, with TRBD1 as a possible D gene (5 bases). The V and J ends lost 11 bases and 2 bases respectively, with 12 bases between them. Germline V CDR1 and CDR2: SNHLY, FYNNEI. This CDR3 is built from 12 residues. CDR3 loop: CARWGVNTEAFF. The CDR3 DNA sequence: TGTGCCCGGTGGGGGGTTAACACTGAAGCTTTCTTT. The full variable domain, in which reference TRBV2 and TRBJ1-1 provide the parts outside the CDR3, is EPEVTQTPSHQVTQMGQEVILRCVPISNHLYFYWYRQILGQKVEFLVSFYNNEISEKSEIFDDQFSVERPDGSNFTLKIRSTKLEDSAMYFCARWGVNTEAFFGQGTRLTVV.

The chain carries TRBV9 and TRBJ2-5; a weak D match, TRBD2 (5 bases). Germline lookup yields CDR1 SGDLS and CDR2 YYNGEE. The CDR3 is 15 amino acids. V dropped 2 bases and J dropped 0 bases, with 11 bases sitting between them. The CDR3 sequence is CASSVRADYQETQYF. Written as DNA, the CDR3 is TGTGCCAGCAGCGTTCGAGCGGATTACCAAGAGACCCAGTACTTC.

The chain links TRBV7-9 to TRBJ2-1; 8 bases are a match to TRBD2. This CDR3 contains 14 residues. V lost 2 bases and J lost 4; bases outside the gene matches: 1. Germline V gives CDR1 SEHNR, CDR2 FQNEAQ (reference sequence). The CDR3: CASSLSGGYNEQFF. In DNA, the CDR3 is TGTGCCAGCAGCTTAAGCGGGGGTTACAATGAGCAGTTCTTC.

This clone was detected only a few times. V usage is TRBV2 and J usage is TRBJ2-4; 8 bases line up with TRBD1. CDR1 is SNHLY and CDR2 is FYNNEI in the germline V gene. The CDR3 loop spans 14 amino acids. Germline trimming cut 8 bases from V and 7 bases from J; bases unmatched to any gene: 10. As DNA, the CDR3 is TGTGCCAGCTCGGCGACAGGGGAGAGTAACATTCAGTACTTC. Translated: CASSATGESNIQYF. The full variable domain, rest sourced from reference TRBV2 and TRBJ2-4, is EPEVTQTPSHQVTQMGQEVILRCVPISNHLYFYWYRQILGQKVEFLVSFYNNEISEKSEIFDDQFSVERPDGSNFTLKIRSTKLEDSAMYFCASSATGESNIQYFGAGTRLSVL.